This T cell receptor (beta chain) was sequenced in a study of CD8+ T cells in alopecia areata. Overall study context: For treated patients, severity scores reflected the percentage of scalp area affected.

Treatment denoted: oral pan-JAK inhibitor, 5-10 mg twice daily. Sorting of PBMCs yielded the CD4+ and CD8+ T cells. This clone has just a few counts. The antigen remains undetermined. V shed 3 bases and J 2 bases; nucleotides not matched to a gene: 11. The length of the CDR3 is 18 residues. CDR1 and CDR2 from the germline V gene are LNHDA and SQIVND (reference sequence). Study-level points and caveats: Affected lesional scalp, above all in alopecia totalis/universalis, was more clonal than normal scalp. With just one nonresponder, it is still uncertain whether baseline CD8+ expansion relates to response.

Once RNA had been extracted, it was reverse transcribed into cDNA to act as the sequencing template. TCRdb's copy holds only in-frame clones and misses some; the assay was immunoSEQ multiplex PCR. The sample carries 200,000 or so clones, 35% to 40% recorded once. This clonotype was sampled from a human donor with alopecia areata. The chain recombines TRBV19 with TRBJ2-3, with 10 bases that match TRBD2. Sequencing was performed on CD4+ T cells sorted from blood, taken between weeks 30 and 35, from a patient treated with tofacitinib. CDR3: CASSIGLAGAKSTDTQYF. Written as DNA, the CDR3 is TGTGCCAGTAGTATCGGGCTAGCGGGGGCGAAATCCACAGATACGCAGTATTTT. The whole variable domain, filled in from reference TRBV19 and TRBJ2-3, reads DGGITQSPKYLFRKEGQNVTLSCEQNLNHDAMYWYRQDPGQGLRLIYYSQIVNDFQKGDIAEGYSVSREKKESFPLTVTSAQKNPTAFYLCASSIGLAGAKSTDTQYFGPGTRLTVL.